Shown below are 21 T cell receptor beta chains from a single sample sequenced in a study of shared clonotypes between healthy human individuals. Some clones are missing from TCRdb's copy, which holds only in-frame ones; the method was immunoSEQ multiplex PCR. There are 2 million to 2.5 million clones in the sample; 85% to 95% occur only once, and about 0.13% lies in the top ten. The specimen was naive CD4+ T cells sorted from blood. Subset here: CD45RA+ positively selected. The receptors come from a man between 18 and 35 years old in good health.

The chain joins TRBV5-1 to TRBJ1-2; tentatively, D is TRBD1 (6 bases). V dropped 4 bases and J dropped 3 bases, with 13 bases sitting between them. Germline CDR1 reads SGHRS; CDR2 reads YFSETQ. The CDR3 is 14 residues long. DNA for the CDR3: TGCGCCAGCAGCGACGCCGGGACACACTATGGCTACACCTTC. Amino acids: CASSDAGTHYGYTF. The entire variable domain, with the rest obtained from reference TRBV5-1 and TRBJ1-2, is as follows: KAGVTQTPRYLIKTRGQQVTLSCSPISGHRSVSWYQQTPGQGLQFLFEYFSETQRNKGNFPGRFSGRQFSNSRSEMNVSTLELGDSALYLCASSDAGTHYGYTFGSGTRLTVV.

V and J are TRBV7-9 and TRBJ1-1; no clear D. The V gene's germline CDR1 is SEHNR and CDR2 FQNEAQ (reference sequence). CDR3 length: 17 residues. V lost 4 bases, J lost 6 bases, and 24 bases lay in between. CDR3: CASSSIWERARKPEAFF. The DNA for the CDR3 is TGTGCCAGCAGCTCCATTTGGGAAAGAGCGCGGAAACCTGAAGCTTTCTTT.

With regard to this clone: One end of the junction varies from germline; a read error may be responsible. The chain uses TRBV30 and TRBJ1-2, with D uncertain. CDR3 length: 12 amino acids. Germline CDR1 and CDR2: GTSNPN and SVGIG (reference sequence). CDR3 amino acids: CAWSPSGYAYTF. The CDR3 DNA sequence: TGTGCCTGGAGTCCAAGTGGCTATGCCTACACCTTC.

This sequence joins TRBV4-1 and TRBJ2-1, with TRBD2 matching over 7 bases. Germline-derived CDR1 and CDR2 are MGHRA and YSYEKL. The CDR3 has 13 residues. V dropped 1 base and J dropped 14; count of bases not matched to a gene: 8. The CDR3 DNA follows: TGCGCCAGCAGCCAAGTACCGGGTGGGAGGGAGTTCTTC. The encoded protein is CASSQVPGGREFF.

CDR3 region: CASSLQVSEKLFF. The CDR3 DNA sequence: TGTGCCAGCAGCCTCCAGGTTTCGGAAAAACTGTTTTTT. The chain links TRBV6-6 to TRBJ1-4; D uncertain. CDR1 is MNHNY and CDR2 is SVGAGI in the germline V gene (reference sequence). The CDR3 covers 13 residues. The germline V and J ends were trimmed by 6 bases and 8 bases, with 13 bases remaining between them.

The rearrangement links TRBV5-1 to TRBJ2-7; 9 bases match TRBD1. CDR3 length: 12 amino acids. From germline, CDR1 is SGHRS and CDR2 YFSETQ. V shed 7 bases, J shed 2 bases, and the junction held 1 base outside the gene matches. The CDR3 spells CASRTGAYEQYF. The CDR3 DNA reads TGCGCCAGCCGGACAGGGGCCTACGAGCAGTACTTC.

This clone was seen once. The CDR3 region is CASSPPTQAGVSNEQFF. The CDR3 DNA reads TGTGCCAGCTCACCCCCCACTCAAGCGGGAGTGAGCAATGAGCAGTTCTTC. The chain employs TRBV18 and TRBJ2-1, with 8 bases aligning to TRBD2. V lost 3 bases and J lost 6; bases outside the gene matches: 13. CDR3 size: 17 residues. Germline CDR1 is KGHSH and CDR2 is LQKENI.

V usage is TRBV5-4 and J usage is TRBJ1-2, with unresolved D. The CDR3 consists of 13 residues. Germline values: CDR1 SGHNT, CDR2 YYREEE (reference sequence). Trimming stripped 4 bases from V and 0 bases from J, with 7 bases between. The CDR3 loop reads CASSTQSNYGYTF. The CDR3, as DNA: TGTGCCAGCAGCACACAGTCTAACTATGGCTACACCTTC.

Written as DNA, the CDR3 is TGTGCCAGCAGGAAGACAGGGGGTACCGGGGAGCTGTTTTTT. This encodes CASRKTGGTGELFF. This chain links TRBV25-1 with TRBJ2-2, with 9 nucleotides matching TRBD1. CDR1 and CDR2 (germline): MGHDK, SYGVNS. Trimming removed 6 bases from V and 5 bases from J; junction bases left unmatched: 4. There are 14 residues in the CDR3.

This clone was counted a few times. The J gene is TRBJ2-5, the V gene TRBV6-5, with 7 bases that match TRBD2. The J segment lost 5 bases and the V segment lost 0 bases, leaving 9 bases of the junction unmatched. The CDR3 extends over 16 amino acids. Looked up from germline, CDR1 is MNHEY and CDR2 is SVGAGI. Here the CDR3 reads CASSYSSLAARETQYF. The CDR3 DNA follows: TGTGCCAGCAGTTACTCTAGCCTAGCGGCCAGGGAGACCCAGTACTTC.

A remark on this clone: The sample carries other DNA sequences with the same CDR3. This sequence joins TRBV18 and TRBJ1-4, with a tentative D call TRBD1 (5 bases). The germline V gene encodes CDR1 KGHSH and CDR2 LQKENI. This CDR3 region has 14 residues. Trimming removed 4 bases at V and 0 bases at J, with 6 bases between. The CDR3 sequence: CASSLTATNEKLFF. The CDR3 region has the DNA TGTGCCAGCTCACTGACAGCAACTAATGAAAAACTGTTTTTT.

A remark on this clone: Other DNA sequences from this sample encode an identical CDR3 as well. The rearrangement uses TRBV5-1 and TRBJ1-1; 7 bases are shared with TRBD1. The trim removed 4 bases at V and 3 bases at J, leaving 6 bases unmatched. The germline V gene encodes CDR1 SGHRS and CDR2 YFSETQ. The length of the CDR3 is 14 residues. The CDR3 DNA follows: TGCGCCAGCAGCCCACAGGGGTGGGACACTGAAGCTTTCTTT. This codes for CASSPQGWDTEAFF. Full variable domain (remainder filled in from reference TRBV5-1 and TRBJ1-1): KAGVTQTPRYLIKTRGQQVTLSCSPISGHRSVSWYQQTPGQGLQFLFEYFSETQRNKGNFPGRFSGRQFSNSRSEMNVSTLELGDSALYLCASSPQGWDTEAFFGQGTRLTVV.

This clone appeared a few times. This chain joins TRBV9 and TRBJ1-4; possibly TRBD1 for D (5 bases). The V and J ends lost 0 bases and 0 bases respectively, with 9 bases between them. The CDR3 covers 16 residues. The germline gives CDR1 SGDLS, CDR2 YYNGEE. The CDR3 bases are TGTGCCAGCAGCGTAGGGGGGATCGCAACTAATGAAAAACTGTTTTTT. It encodes CASSVGGIATNEKLFF. The full variable domain, in which reference TRBV9 and TRBJ1-4 provide the parts outside the CDR3, is DSGVTQTPKHLITATGQRVTLRCSPRSGDLSVYWYQQSLDQGLQFLIQYYNGEERAKGNILERFSAQQFPDLHSELNLSSLELGDSALYFCASSVGGIATNEKLFFGSGTQLSVL.

The V call is TRBV15, the J call TRBJ2-7; 11 nucleotides match TRBD1. V was pared by 3 bases and J by 4 bases, with 14 bases of the junction left unmatched. From germline, CDR1 is LNHNV and CDR2 YYDKDF (reference sequence). The CDR3 runs 18 residues. The CDR3: CATSSSIKKDRGPYEQYF. The CDR3 coding sequence is TGTGCCACCAGCAGTTCAATAAAAAAGGACAGGGGGCCATACGAGCAGTACTTC. The full variable domain, its missing parts supplied by reference TRBV15 and TRBJ2-7, is DAMVIQNPRYQVTQFGKPVTLSCSQTLNHNVMYWYQQKSSQAPKLLFHYYDKDFNNEADTPDNFQSRRPNTSFCFLDIRSPGLGDTAMYLCATSSSIKKDRGPYEQYFGPGTRLTVT.

This clone came up once. This chain links TRBV18 with TRBJ2-5, with 10 bases that match TRBD2. The CDR3 length is 15 residues. Germline CDR1 KGHSH, CDR2 LQKENI. Trimming removed 0 bases from V and 5 bases from J; junction bases left unmatched: 3. CDR3 in amino acids: CASSPPGLALETQYF. DNA for the CDR3: TGTGCCAGCTCACCACCGGGACTAGCGTTGGAGACCCAGTACTTC.

The count of this clone is one. The chain joins TRBV5-1 to TRBJ2-7; no clear D. Trimming cost V 4 bases and J 2 bases, with 10 bases left between them. CDR1 is SGHRS and CDR2 is YFSETQ in the germline V gene. This CDR3 region has 13 residues. CDR3: CASSIAETYEQYF. CDR3 nucleotide sequence: TGCGCCAGCAGCATCGCAGAGACCTACGAGCAGTACTTC.

Concerning this clone itself: The same CDR3 also results from other DNA sequences found in this sample. The chain couples TRBV5-1 to TRBJ2-1; TRBD2 agrees at 13 bases. In germline, CDR1 is SGHRS, CDR2 YFSETQ. Trimming took 5 bases from V and 2 from J; bases not matched to a gene: 4. The CDR3 has 16 residues. CDR3 protein: CASSRTSGGPYNEQFF. The CDR3 coding sequence is TGCGCCAGCAGTCGGACTAGCGGGGGTCCCTACAATGAGCAGTTCTTC. The variable domain in full, completed from reference TRBV5-1 and TRBJ2-1, reads KAGVTQTPRYLIKTRGQQVTLSCSPISGHRSVSWYQQTPGQGLQFLFEYFSETQRNKGNFPGRFSGRQFSNSRSEMNVSTLELGDSALYLCASSRTSGGPYNEQFFGPGTRLTVL.

V is TRBV5-4 and J is TRBJ2-7, with TRBD1 matching over 8 bases. Germline CDR1 and CDR2: SGHNT and YYREEE (reference sequence). V dropped 2 bases and J dropped 5; count of bases not matched to a gene: 18. The CDR3 has 18 residues. The CDR3 nucleotides are TGTGCCAGCAGCTTTGCCAGGGGGACCGACAGGGGAGGCGACGAGCAGTACTTC. Protein product: CASSFARGTDRGGDEQYF.

CDR3: CASSPRGDNSPLHF. DNA for the CDR3: TGTGCCAGCTCACCAAGGGGAGATAATTCACCCCTCCACTTT. The rearrangement joins TRBV18 to TRBJ1-6, with D perhaps TRBD1 (5 bases). The CDR3 covers 14 residues. Per germline, CDR1 KGHSH and CDR2 LQKENI. The V gene lost 2 bases and the J gene lost 5 bases, with 7 bases spanning the gap.

V and J are TRBV30 and TRBJ2-5, with a weak D call TRBD1 (5 bases). The CDR3 is 15 residues long. The germline CDR1 and CDR2 sequences are GTSNPN and SVGIG (reference sequence). V was clipped by 2 bases and J by 1 base, with 14 bases between them. CDR3 sequence reads: CAWSTRRAIQETQYF. The CDR3 DNA reads TGTGCCTGGAGTACCCGCAGGGCCATCCAAGAGACCCAGTACTTC.

V is TRBV30 and J is TRBJ1-3; D not certain. V lost 2 bases, J lost 0 bases, and 17 bases lay in between. Germline values: CDR1 GTSNPN, CDR2 SVGIG (reference sequence). CDR3 size: 17 residues. CDR3 sequence (DNA): TGTGCCTGGAGTCGCGGCGCTTCTCCGAGCTCTGGAAACACCATATATTTT. It specifies CAWSRGASPSSGNTIYF.